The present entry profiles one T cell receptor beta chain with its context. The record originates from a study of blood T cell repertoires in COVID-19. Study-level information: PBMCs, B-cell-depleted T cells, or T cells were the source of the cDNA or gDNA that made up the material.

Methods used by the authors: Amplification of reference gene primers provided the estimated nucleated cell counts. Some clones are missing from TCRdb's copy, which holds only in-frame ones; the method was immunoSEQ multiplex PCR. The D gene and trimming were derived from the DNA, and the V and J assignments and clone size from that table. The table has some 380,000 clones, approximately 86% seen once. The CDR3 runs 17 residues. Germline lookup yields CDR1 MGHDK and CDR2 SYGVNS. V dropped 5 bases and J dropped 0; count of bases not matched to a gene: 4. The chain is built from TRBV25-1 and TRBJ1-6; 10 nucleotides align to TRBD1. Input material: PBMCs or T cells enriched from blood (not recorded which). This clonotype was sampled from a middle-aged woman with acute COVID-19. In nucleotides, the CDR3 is TGTGCCAGCAGTTCATGGACAGGGGGCTCCTATAATTCACCCCTCCACTTT. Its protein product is CASSSWTGGSYNSPLHF.